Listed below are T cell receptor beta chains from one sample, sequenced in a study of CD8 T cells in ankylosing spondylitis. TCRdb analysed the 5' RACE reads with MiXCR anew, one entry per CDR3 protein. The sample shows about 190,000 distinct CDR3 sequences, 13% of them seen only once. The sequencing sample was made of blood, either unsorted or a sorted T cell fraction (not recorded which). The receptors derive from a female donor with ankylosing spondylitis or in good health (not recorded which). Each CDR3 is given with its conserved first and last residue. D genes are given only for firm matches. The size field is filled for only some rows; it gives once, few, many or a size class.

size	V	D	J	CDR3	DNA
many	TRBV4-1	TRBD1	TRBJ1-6	CASSQTPGQGYSPLHF	TGCGCCAGCAGCCAAACTCCGGGACAGGGGTATTCACCCCTCCACTTT
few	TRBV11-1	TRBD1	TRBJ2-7	CASSPSGTGLQPYVYEQYF	TGTGCCAGCAGCCCCTCCGGGACAGGCCTACAACCTTATGTCTACGAGCAGTACTTC
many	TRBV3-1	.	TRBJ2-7	CASSQTTYEQYF	TGTGCCAGCAGCCAGACCACCTACGAGCAGTACTTC
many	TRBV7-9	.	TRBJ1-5	CASSLGGGINQPQHF	TGTGCCAGCAGCTTAGGTGGGGGAATCAATCAGCCCCAGCATTTT
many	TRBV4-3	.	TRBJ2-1	CASSHSVVANEQFF	TGCGCCAGCAGCCACTCCGTAGTCGCCAATGAGCAGTTCTTC
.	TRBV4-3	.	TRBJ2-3	CASSQESGRNTDTQYF	TGCGCCAGCAGCCAAGAGTCAGGACGGAACACAGATACGCAGTATTTT
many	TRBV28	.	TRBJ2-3	CASRSYIGTDTQYF	TGTGCCAGCAGGTCATATATCGGCACAGATACGCAGTATTTT
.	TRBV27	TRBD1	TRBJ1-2	CASKRMTGPSGYTF	TGTGCCAGCAAAAGAATGACAGGGCCGAGTGGCTACACCTTC
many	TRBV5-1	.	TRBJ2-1	CASSLEANYNEQFF	TGCGCCAGCAGCTTGGAGGCCAATTACAATGAGCAGTTCTTC
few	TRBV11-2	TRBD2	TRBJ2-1	CATLEVAGGPSEQFF	TGTGCCACCCTTGAGGTAGCGGGAGGGCCAAGTGAGCAGTTCTTC
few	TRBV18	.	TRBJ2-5	CASSPLARETQYF	TGTGCCAGCTCACCACTAGCCCGTGAGACCCAGTACTTC
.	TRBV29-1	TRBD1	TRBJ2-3	CSVEDSGQGGRDTQYF	TGCAGCGTTGAAGATTCGGGACAGGGCGGCCGAGATACGCAGTATTTT
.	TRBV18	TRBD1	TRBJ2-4	CASSLDRVNIQYF	TGTGCCAGCTCACTAGACAGGGTAAACATTCAGTACTTC
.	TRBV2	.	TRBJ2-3	CASSPEGPDTQYF	TGTGCCAGCAGCCCCGAGGGCCCAGATACGCAGTATTTT
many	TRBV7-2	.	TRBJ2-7	CASSLGVGQAYEQYF	TGTGCCAGCAGCTTAGGGGTAGGGCAGGCCTACGAGCAGTACTTC
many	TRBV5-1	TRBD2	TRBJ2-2	CASSLASGPNTGELFF	TGCGCCAGCAGCTTGGCTAGCGGGCCTAACACCGGGGAGCTGTTTTTT
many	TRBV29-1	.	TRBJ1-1	CSAASRLQTEAFF	TGCAGCGCCGCAAGCAGGTTGCAGACTGAAGCTTTCTTT
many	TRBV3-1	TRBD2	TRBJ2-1	CASSLASWGGGNEQFF	TGTGCCAGCAGCTTAGCCTCGTGGGGGGGTGGGAATGAGCAGTTCTTC
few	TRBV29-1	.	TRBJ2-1	CSVGEPGVQFF	TGCAGCGTTGGGGAGCCGGGGGTGCAGTTCTTC
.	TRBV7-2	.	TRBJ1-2	CASSFGENYGYTF	TGTGCCAGCAGCTTTGGGGAAAACTATGGCTACACCTTC
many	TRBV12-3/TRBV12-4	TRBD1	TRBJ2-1	CASSPRQGKNNEQFF	TGTGCCAGCAGTCCTCGACAGGGTAAGAACAATGAGCAGTTCTTC
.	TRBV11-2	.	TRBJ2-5	CASSLERAPGNPQYF	TGTGCCAGCAGCTTAGAAAGGGCCCCAGGGAACCCCCAGTACTTC
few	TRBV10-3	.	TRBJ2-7	CAISDVYEQYF	TGTGCCATCAGTGACGTCTACGAGCAGTACTTC